The following is a TCR beta chain sequence with its context. The sample belongs to a study of cytomegalovirus exposure and HLA in healthy donors. Germline values: CDR1 SQVTM, CDR2 ANQGSEA. Trimming stripped 3 bases from V and 8 bases from J, with 16 bases between. The length of the CDR3 is 13 residues. TCRdb's table, derived via immunoSEQ multiplex PCR, lists solely in-frame clones and lacks some. The table shows 100,000 to 130,000 clones, with 95% occurring only once. The sequenced sample consisted of PBMCs. The V and J genes are TRBV29-1 and TRBJ1-2; the D gene is possibly TRBD1 (5 bases). The receptor was derived from a woman aged 18-29 years in good health and CMV-seronegative. The CDR3 loop reads CSVDYGTFVGYTF. CDR3 DNA: TGCAGCGTTGATTACGGGACTTTCGTCGGCTACACCTTC.